The next 25 T cell receptor beta chains were all read from a single sample in a study of shared T cell receptors in the human thymus. Assay used: immunoSEQ multiplex PCR; TCRdb lists only in-frame clones, some missing. The sample comprises a few hundred thousand clones, roughly 94% of which are singletons, and roughly 0.02% rests with the top ten. Sequenced input: thymocytes. The receptors derive from a human donor.

Comments on this clone: One junction end disagrees with the germline gene, perhaps due to a read error. The chain carries TRBV7-7 and TRBJ2-7; D is perhaps TRBD1 (5 bases). CDR3 length: 15 amino acids. Germline values: CDR1 SSHAT, CDR2 FNYEAQ (reference sequence). The DNA of the CDR3 is TGTGCTAGCAGCCCAGGGTCCCCTCCCTCCTACGAGCAGTACTTC. Translating gives CASSPGSPPSYEQYF.

V is TRBV28 and J is TRBJ2-7; 15 bases fit TRBD2. Germline values: CDR1 MDHEN, CDR2 SYDVKM. This CDR3 contains 16 residues. Trimming cost V 4 bases and J 3 bases; bases outside gene matches: 4. CDR3 sequence reads: CASSSGLAGGYYEQYF. CDR3 bases: TGTGCCAGCAGTTCTGGACTAGCGGGAGGGTACTACGAGCAGTACTTC.

The V and J genes are TRBV18 and TRBJ2-1; 7 bases map to TRBD2. Germline lookup yields CDR1 KGHSH and CDR2 LQKENI. The ends lost 0 bases at V and 0 bases at J; junction bases unmatched: 14. CDR3 length equals 20 residues. As DNA, the CDR3 is TGTGCCAGCTCACCACCTACCAAAAAACTAGCGCCAAGCTCCTACAATGAGCAGTTCTTC. Protein: CASSPPTKKLAPSSYNEQFF.

V usage is TRBV6-1 and J usage is TRBJ2-3; D is uncertain. V gave up 3 bases and J gave up 3 bases, with 10 bases separating them. This CDR3 region has 14 residues. CDR1 is MNHNS, CDR2 SASEGT, per germline. DNA for the CDR3: TGTGCCAGCAGTGATCGGGTATTGACAGATACGCAGTATTTT. It is translated as CASSDRVLTDTQYF.

V usage is TRBV13 and J usage is TRBJ2-6, with TRBD1 matching 12 bases. Germline CDR1 PRHDT, CDR2 FYEKMQ (reference sequence). Germline trimming cut 5 bases from V and 4 bases from J; bases unmatched to any gene: 9. This CDR3 spans 18 amino acids. Written as DNA, the CDR3 is TGTGCCAGCAGCCCCCGGGACAGGGGGCCAGGAGGGGCCAACGTCCTGACTTTC. Translating it yields CASSPRDRGPGGANVLTF.

V and J are TRBV9 and TRBJ1-3, with TRBD1 as a possible D gene (6 bases). Germline lookup yields CDR1 SGDLS and CDR2 YYNGEE. Deletions cut 3 bases from V and 0 bases from J, with 10 bases between. The CDR3 contains 15 residues. DNA of the CDR3: TGTGCCAGCAGCGCGGGACACTACTCTGGAAACACCATATATTTT. Translated, it gives CASSAGHYSGNTIYF.

The chain has TRBV9 and TRBJ2-3, with 9 bases aligning to TRBD2. CDR3 length equals 16 residues. Germline V lookup: CDR1 SGDLS, CDR2 YYNGEE. Trimming at V came to 4 bases and at J to 3 bases, leaving 9 bases not matched to a gene. The CDR3, as DNA: TGTGCCAGCAGCACACGGACTAGCGATATTACAGATACGCAGTATTTT. Translated, it gives CASSTRTSDITDTQYF.

The chain has TRBV9 and TRBJ1-2; 7 bases agree with TRBD1. The CDR3 length is 17 residues. Unmatched junction bases numbered 9, after V lost 0 bases and J lost 1 base. Germline lookup yields CDR1 SGDLS and CDR2 YYNGEE. Written as DNA, the CDR3 is TGTGCCAGCAGCGTAGCTGGGGGGACAGCTGATAACTATGGCTACACCTTC. Translated: CASSVAGGTADNYGYTF.

The V and J genes are TRBV28 and TRBJ2-1; 8 nucleotides align to TRBD2. Per the germline V gene, CDR1 is MDHEN and CDR2 is SYDVKM. Germline trimming cut 2 bases from V and 0 bases from J; bases unmatched to any gene: 15. This CDR3 spans 20 amino acids. CDR3 loop: CASSLRPTSAGGSSYNEQFF. The CDR3 DNA is TGTGCCAGCAGTTTACGGCCGACTAGCGCAGGCGGTTCCTCCTACAATGAGCAGTTCTTC. Based on the CDR3 plus reference TRBV28 and TRBJ2-1, the full variable domain is DVKVTQSSRYLVKRTGEKVFLECVQDMDHENMFWYRQDPGLGLRLIYFSYDVKMKEKGDIPEGYSVSREKKERFSLILESASTNQTSMYLCASSLRPTSAGGSSYNEQFFGPGTRLTVL.

The V and J genes are TRBV19 and TRBJ2-3, with 8 nucleotides matching TRBD2. With V trimmed by 3 bases and J by 7 bases, 21 bases remained unmatched. Germline V lookup: CDR1 LNHDA, CDR2 SQIVND (reference sequence). The CDR3 is made up of 19 amino acids. CDR3 protein: CASSIFFSGRALMINTQYF. CDR3 nucleotides: TGTGCCAGTAGTATCTTCTTTTCCGGGAGGGCCCTCATGATTAATACGCAGTATTTT. The variable domain in full, with the rest retrieved from reference TRBV19 and TRBJ2-3, is DGGITQSPKYLFRKEGQNVTLSCEQNLNHDAMYWYRQDPGQGLRLIYYSQIVNDFQKGDIAEGYSVSREKKESFPLTVTSAQKNPTAFYLCASSIFFSGRALMINTQYFGPGTRLTVL.

This chain uses TRBV5-4 with TRBJ2-1; D is perhaps TRBD1 (7 bases). V shed 1 base and J shed 5 bases, with 13 bases lying between them. This CDR3 is built from 15 residues. The germline gives CDR1 SGHNT, CDR2 YYREEE (reference sequence). The chain's CDR3 is CASSLSTGRNNEQFF. DNA of the CDR3: TGTGCCAGCAGCTTGTCGACAGGGAGGAACAATGAGCAGTTCTTC.

The chain is built from TRBV13 and TRBJ2-7; 7 bases align to TRBD1. The length of the CDR3 is 14 residues. Trimming removed 4 bases from V and 1 base from J; junction bases left unmatched: 4. The germline CDR1 and CDR2 sequences are PRHDT and FYEKMQ (reference sequence). The CDR3 loop reads CASSSGQTSYEQYF. In DNA form, the CDR3 reads TGTGCCAGCAGCTCGGGACAGACGTCCTACGAGCAGTACTTC.

V gene TRBV5-1 combines with J gene TRBJ2-3; no firm D call. The germline CDR1 and CDR2 sequences are SGHRS and YFSETQ. V lost 2 bases, J lost 4 bases, and 5 bases lay in between. CDR3 size: 12 residues. The CDR3: CASSFDSDTQYF. The CDR3 nucleotides read TGCGCCAGCAGCTTCGACTCAGATACGCAGTATTTT. Looking up the rest from reference TRBV5-1 and TRBJ2-3 gives the full variable domain: KAGVTQTPRYLIKTRGQQVTLSCSPISGHRSVSWYQQTPGQGLQFLFEYFSETQRNKGNFPGRFSGRQFSNSRSEMNVSTLELGDSALYLCASSFDSDTQYFGPGTRLTVL.

This chain joins TRBV28 and TRBJ2-1; 9 nucleotides match TRBD1. The CDR3 is made up of 16 amino acids. The V and J ends lost 6 bases and 2 bases, in that order; junction bases with no gene match: 8. The V gene's germline CDR1 is MDHEN and CDR2 SYDVKM. As DNA, the CDR3 is TGTGCCAGCAGCCGAAACGACAGGGGGACCTACAATGAGCAGTTCTTC. Translating gives CASSRNDRGTYNEQFF.

V is TRBV14 and J is TRBJ2-1, with D unclear. Per the germline V gene, CDR1 is SGHDN and CDR2 is FVKESK. Trimming cost V 1 base and J 5 bases, with 6 bases left between them. This CDR3 region has 13 residues. CDR3 nucleotides: TGTGCCAGCAGCCAAGTACAAGACAATGAGCAGTTCTTC. Translating it yields CASSQVQDNEQFF.

Comment on this clone: Distinct nucleotide sequences in the sample also encode this CDR3. The chain uses TRBV19 and TRBJ2-3; TRBD1 aligns across 10 bases. V was clipped by 6 bases and J by 3 bases; unmatched bases: 0. From germline, CDR1 is LNHDA and CDR2 SQIVND (reference sequence). The CDR3 has 13 amino acids. DNA of the CDR3: TGTGCCAGTAGGGACAGGGGGACAGATACGCAGTATTTT. Translating it yields CASRDRGTDTQYF.

This sequence joins TRBV2 and TRBJ2-3, with D tentatively TRBD2 (6 bases). This CDR3 is built from 14 residues. In germline, CDR1 is SNHLY, CDR2 FYNNEI. V was pared by 5 bases and J by 3 bases, with 12 bases between. CDR3 nucleotide sequence: TGTGCCAGCAGTCGGGTGGGGGGAACAGATACGCAGTATTTT. This encodes CASSRVGGTDTQYF.

J is TRBJ1-1 and V is TRBV7-8; D gene uncertain. The CDR3 has 13 residues. V dropped 5 bases and J dropped 8 bases, with 15 bases sitting between them. Germline lookup yields CDR1 SGHVS and CDR2 FQNEAQ. The CDR3 reads CASSAGPHQEAFF. The CDR3 nucleotides read TGTGCCAGCAGCGCCGGACCCCATCAGGAAGCTTTCTTT. Based on the CDR3 plus reference TRBV7-8 and TRBJ1-1, the full variable domain is GAGVSQSPRYKVAKRGQDVALRCDPISGHVSLFWYQQALGQGPEFLTYFQNEAQLDKSGLPSDRFFAERPEGSVSTLKIQRTQQEDSAVYLCASSAGPHQEAFFGQGTRLTVV.

Only one count was recorded for this clone. The rearrangement links TRBV4-2 to TRBJ2-1, with TRBD2 matching over 11 bases. The V and J ends lost 4 bases and 7 bases, in that order; junction bases with no gene match: 12. This CDR3 has 17 amino acids. Germline V lookup: CDR1 LGHNA, CDR2 YNFKEQ. CDR3 nucleotide sequence: TGTGCCAGCAGCCCTCCGGGACTAGCGGTTCCCCGGAATGAGCAGTTCTTC. Translated: CASSPPGLAVPRNEQFF.

The chain links TRBV5-4 to TRBJ2-3, with no clear D. CDR3 length: 14 amino acids. Per the germline V gene, CDR1 is SGHNT and CDR2 is YYREEE (reference sequence). Trimming pared 4 bases from V and 6 bases from J, leaving 15 bases between. CDR3 sequence reads: CASSRSGTRDTQYF. CDR3 bases: TGTGCCAGCAGCCGTTCAGGTACTCGGGATACGCAGTATTTT. Using reference TRBV5-4 and TRBJ2-3 for the parts outside the CDR3, the full variable domain is ETGVTQSPTHLIKTRGQQVTLRCSSQSGHNTVSWYQQALGQGPQFIFQYYREEENGRGNFPPRFSGLQFPNYSSELNVNALELDDSALYLCASSRSGTRDTQYFGPGTRLTVL.

As to this clone: One end of the junction does not line up with germline, which may come from a read error. The chain is built from TRBV7-7 and TRBJ2-5, with 9 nucleotides matching TRBD2. CDR1 SSHAT and CDR2 FNYEAQ come from the germline V gene (reference sequence). The CDR3 has 18 residues. As DNA, the CDR3 is TGTGCTAGCAGCTTATTTGGGACTAGCCCCACAAAACAAGAGACCCAGTACTTC. Translation: CASSLFGTSPTKQETQYF.

The rearrangement uses TRBV19 and TRBJ1-5; 8 bases agree with TRBD1. V dropped 2 bases and J dropped 7; count of bases not matched to a gene: 16. Germline values: CDR1 LNHDA, CDR2 SQIVND (reference sequence). The CDR3 totals 18 residues. Here the CDR3 DNA reads TGTGCCAGTAGTATATCTCAGCCAGGGGGCCCGGTGTTGCAGCCCCAGCATTTT. Residues: CASSISQPGGPVLQPQHF.

The chain recombines TRBV28 with TRBJ2-1; perhaps TRBD2 as D (5 bases). Looked up from germline, CDR1 is MDHEN and CDR2 is SYDVKM. The CDR3 is 15 residues long. V lost 5 bases to trimming and J lost 7 bases, with 18 bases between them. The CDR3 bases are TGTGCCAGCAGTGACCGGCTAGCCCCTGGGAATGAGCAGTTCTTC. It yields the protein CASSDRLAPGNEQFF.

This clone was observed a single time. The chain recombines TRBV11-2 with TRBJ2-1; D possibly corresponds to TRBD2 (6 bases). The CDR3 is 19 amino acids. V lost 4 bases and J 6 bases, leaving 28 bases between the germline ends. CDR1 is SGHAT and CDR2 is FQNNGV in the germline V gene. The CDR3 reads CASSYTHLIGRRDCNEQFF. CDR3 DNA: TGTGCCAGCAGCTACACACATTTGATTGGGAGGCGGGACTGCAATGAGCAGTTCTTC.

The V gene is TRBV30, the J gene TRBJ2-7; 10 bases fit TRBD1. Germline V CDR1 and CDR2: GTSNPN, SVGIG (reference sequence). V lost 2 bases to trimming and J lost 6 bases; unmatched junction nucleotides: 7. The CDR3 runs to 14 residues. In DNA, the CDR3 is TGTGCCTGGAGTTCGGGGACAGGGGTAGCCGAGCAGTACTTC. This sequence encodes CAWSSGTGVAEQYF.